This record concerns one T cell receptor beta chain sequence. This clone has just one count. Its antigen has not been determined. The input lacks base qualities; no much larger clone sits a single base away. At one collaborating source in Seattle, patients were enrolled during active infection and were followed longitudinally through the course of disease. Whole blood was collected in K2EDTA tubes by collaborating institutions according to the institutions' own protocols. For TCRbeta analysis, collaborator samples were shipped as frozen whole blood, as isolated PBMCs, or as DNA extracted from either sample type. The immunoSEQ Assay, a bias-controlled multiplex PCR, was used to amplify TCRbeta CDR3 regions from genomic DNA. The authors' analysis ran thus. Nucleated cell counts per sample were estimated from amplification of reference gene primers within the assay. To quantify the absolute abundance of each unique TCRbeta CDR3 rearrangement, sequence reads were collapsed and filtered. For each sample, productive Simpson clonality was calculated as the square root of Simpson's diversity index over productive rearrangements. This is the immuneACCESS table as TCRdb keeps it, with only in-frame sequences that have V and J called. A part of the clones is gone; compared with another copy, unresolved V genes explain less than half, and the rest is unexplained. V and J calls and clone size are given by that table; D and trimming were obtained from the DNA. In all, the sample holds around 460,000 clones, and around 90% of those were seen once. Of the sample, roughly 0.87% is held by the ten largest clones.

The sample is drawn from a study of blood T cell repertoires in COVID-19 (dated by TCRdb to the early 2020s). At the level of the whole study: Samples covering the acute and convalescent phases of COVID-19 were provided by collaborators in the United States, Italy and Spain. A de-identified subject ID, COVID-19 status, age in years and sex were almost always included in the sample metadata. Where available, HLA class I and class II types were obtained from metadata supplied by the sample provider rather than from assay-based typing. Subjects who had been exposed to COVID-19, were actively infected with it, or had recovered from it provided the deeply sampled blood TCRbeta repertoires that made up the dataset. The prospective study material was composed of cDNA or gDNA derived from T cells, B-cell-depleted T cells, or PBMCs. The repertoires were made available in a free public database intended to serve as a resource for research on the immune response to SARS-CoV-2. The samples were drawn from two sources: the first 160 participants of the ongoing ImmuneRACE study, and some 1,300 subjects contributed by 6 global collaborators. General study outcomes and caveats: The amount of clinical and demographic metadata varied by source and participant and was provided uncurated.

Trimming takes 7 bases from V and 4 bases from J, and the germline ends sit 17 bases apart. The CDR3 runs 15 residues from the cysteine to the phenylalanine. Of all the DNA, just the CDR3 is kept, 45 bases in frame from base 1. For CDR1 and CDR2, the germline V gene lists MNHEY and SVGAGI. The receptor's source is a young man with COVID-19, enrolled during active disease. What was sequenced was peripheral blood. The rearranged segments are TRBV6-5 and TRBJ1-3; a tentative D call is TRBD1 (6 bases match). The CDR3 protein: CASTPTGRLGNTIYF. The DNA sequence is TGTGCCAGCACCCCGACAGGACGGCTGGGAAACACCATATATTTT.